This is a list of T cell receptor beta chains from one sample in a study of blood T cell repertoires in COVID-19. Sequencing was performed with immunoSEQ multiplex PCR; in TCRdb, only in-frame clones are kept and a portion is missing. The sample contains 150,000 to 170,000 clones, 80% to 90% of which appear only once. Sequenced sample: peripheral blood. The receptors shown here come from a woman aged 60-75 years with COVID-19, enrolled during active disease. Each CDR3 is given with its conserved first and last residue. The D gene is left open where the match is weak. Size is omitted from some rows. Given values are once, few, many or a class for expanded clones.

CASSLKRASYEQYF	TGTGCCAGCAGTTTAAAGCGGGCGTCCTACGAGCAGTACTTC	TRBV2	TRBJ2-7	NA	once
CASSQERVGYGYTF	TGCGCCAGCAGCCAAGAGAGGGTAGGCTATGGCTACACCTTC	TRBV4-1	TRBJ1-2	NA	NA
CASSPQGGAQNTEAFF	TGTGCCAGCTCACCACAAGGGGGGGCGCAGAACACTGAAGCTTTCTTT	TRBV18	TRBJ1-1	NA	NA
CASSLGGTGSGNTIYF	TGCGCCAGCAGCTTGGGCGGGACAGGGTCTGGAAACACCATATATTTT	TRBV5-1	TRBJ1-3	TRBD1	few
CASSRDSSPNQPQHF	TGTGCCAGCAGCCGGGACTCCTCCCCCAATCAGCCCCAGCATTTT	TRBV6-5	TRBJ1-5	NA	NA
CASSPSTGGVQPQHF	TGTGCCAGCTCACCCTCTACAGGGGGCGTTCAGCCCCAGCATTTT	TRBV18	TRBJ1-5	TRBD1	once
CASSLDAWGAAEAFF	TGTGCCAGCAGCTTAGACGCCTGGGGCGCGGCTGAAGCTTTCTTT	TRBV7-9	TRBJ1-1	NA	once
CASSFYKGGKLFF	TGTGCCAGCAGTTTCTACAAGGGAGGAAAACTGTTTTTT	TRBV12-3/TRBV12-4	TRBJ1-4	NA	NA
CASSFQGALTEAFF	TGTGCCAGCAGCTTTCAGGGGGCTTTGACTGAAGCTTTCTTT	TRBV7-9	TRBJ1-1	TRBD1	NA
CASSTGMNSPLHF	TGTGCCAGCAGTACAGGGATGAATTCACCCCTCCACTTT	TRBV6-5	TRBJ1-6	NA	NA
CASSPTSGGSDTQYF	TGTGCTAGCAGCCCTACTAGCGGGGGGTCAGATACGCAGTATTTT	TRBV7-7	TRBJ2-3	TRBD2	NA
CASSLLRDRGRGEQYF	TGTGCCAGCAGCTTACTCCGGGACAGGGGACGGGGGGAGCAGTACTTC	TRBV5-4	TRBJ2-7	TRBD1	NA
CATSRTTEDYEQYF	TGTGCCACCAGCAGGACGACAGAAGACTACGAGCAGTACTTC	TRBV15	TRBJ2-7	NA	NA
CASSLSDKGEAFF	TGTGCCAGCAGCTTGTCGGACAAGGGGGAAGCTTTCTTT	TRBV7-9	TRBJ1-1	NA	NA
CASSYRGRTDTQYF	TGTGCCAGCAGTTACAGGGGGCGCACAGATACGCAGTATTTT	TRBV6-5	TRBJ2-3	TRBD1	NA
CASSYRRGWGGSNAEAFF	TGTGCCAGCAGCTACCGGCGGGGGTGGGGAGGGTCGAACGCTGAAGCTTTCTTT	TRBV5-5	TRBJ1-1	NA	NA
CASSLAQGQPQHF	TGTGCCAGCAGCTTAGCGCAGGGTCAGCCCCAGCATTTT	TRBV7-9	TRBJ1-5	NA	few
CASSRTGPTGNTEAFF	TGTGCCAGCAGCCGAACTGGGCCGACAGGAAACACTGAAGCTTTCTTT	TRBV5-6	TRBJ1-1	NA	NA
CASSYSEFDQPQHF	TGTGCCAGCAGTTACTCAGAGTTCGATCAGCCCCAGCATTTT	TRBV6-6	TRBJ1-5	NA	NA
CASSLTRYNEQFF	TGTGCCAGCAGCTTGACGCGCTACAATGAGCAGTTCTTC	TRBV5-4	TRBJ2-1	NA	NA
CANAPGPRDSGANVLTF	TGCGCCAACGCACCCGGACCCAGGGATTCTGGGGCCAACGTCCTGACTTTC	TRBV10-2	TRBJ2-6	NA	NA
CAWEGGAVTQYF	TGTGCCTGGGAGGGGGGGGCGGTCACGCAGTATTTT	TRBV30	TRBJ2-3	NA	NA
CSAQRATEAFF	TGCAGTGCGCAGCGGGCCACTGAAGCTTTCTTT	TRBV20-1	TRBJ1-1	NA	NA
CASRRGTTLNYGYTF	TGTGCCAGCAGGAGGGGGACAACCTTGAACTATGGCTACACCTTC	TRBV2	TRBJ1-2	NA	NA
CASSLSSYNEQFF	TGTGCCAGCAGCCTTAGCTCCTACAATGAGCAGTTCTTC	TRBV5-4	TRBJ2-1	NA	once
CAISFLEQGGPEAFF	TGTGCCATCTCCTTCCTGGAACAGGGAGGGCCCGAAGCTTTCTTT	TRBV6-5	TRBJ1-1	NA	NA